These 14 T cell receptor beta chains were sequenced from one sample in a study of beta chain features in type 1 diabetes. Study observations and caveats: Shortening of TCRB CDR3s, moderate but significant, appeared in all four CD4+ subsets of Type 1 diabetes patients.

Expressed TCRB transcripts were sequenced because the entire RNA isolate underwent reverse transcription. Sequencing was performed with immunoSEQ multiplex PCR; in TCRdb, only in-frame clones are kept and a portion is missing. This table has under 350,000 clones, about 13% appearing once. No antigen is known for these receptors. The sample taken for sequencing was naive CD4+ T cells from blood. Receptor source: a man aged 30 to 39 with type 1 diabetes.

This chain connects TRBV30 to TRBJ1-1; D is ambiguous. Per the germline V gene, CDR1 is GTSNPN and CDR2 is SVGIG (reference sequence). The CDR3 consists of 13 residues. V shed 4 bases and J shed 0 bases, with 9 bases lying between them. The CDR3 is CAWKLQVNTEAFF. CDR3 nucleotide sequence: TGTGCCTGGAAATTGCAGGTGAACACTGAAGCTTTCTTT.

This clone was seen a few times. The J gene is TRBJ2-1, the V gene TRBV2; TRBD2 agrees at 11 bases. Germline values: CDR1 SNHLY, CDR2 FYNNEI. V lost 5 bases and J lost 7; bases outside the gene matches: 4. The CDR3 is made up of 14 amino acids. The CDR3 region is CASSRTSGRNEQFF. The CDR3 DNA sequence: TGTGCCAGCAGTCGGACTAGCGGGCGAAATGAGCAGTTCTTC.

This clone was counted between two and nine times. The chain carries TRBV7-9 and TRBJ2-7; D perhaps matches TRBD1 (5 bases). The germline V gene encodes CDR1 SEHNR and CDR2 FQNEAQ (reference sequence). With 7 bases removed from V and 2 bases from J, the gap between germline ends came to 15 bases. The CDR3 consists of 14 residues. For the CDR3, the DNA is TGTGCCAGCAACGAGGTAGGGGCAGCCTACGAGCAGTACTTC. It encodes CASNEVGAAYEQYF.

CDR3 residues: CASSFVGQEAFF. The CDR3 DNA is TGTGCCAGCAGTTTCGTGGGACAGGAAGCTTTCTTT. The genes are TRBV27 and TRBJ1-1, with 7 bases aligning to TRBD1. CDR1 and CDR2 from the germline V gene are MNHEY and SMNVEV (reference sequence). The V gene end was trimmed by 3 bases and the J gene end by 8 bases; junction bases not matched to a gene: 3. The CDR3 runs to 12 residues.

There are a few counts of this clone. The J gene is TRBJ1-1, the V gene TRBV28; no definite D call. V shed 5 bases and J shed 11 bases, with 18 bases lying between them. Germline loops: CDR1 MDHEN, CDR2 SYDVKM. CDR3 size: 13 residues. In DNA form, the CDR3 reads TGTGCCAGCAGTACTGGAAACGAACTGGAGGCTTTCTTT. Translation gives CASSTGNELEAFF. The variable domain in full, completed from reference TRBV28 and TRBJ1-1, reads DVKVTQSSRYLVKRTGEKVFLECVQDMDHENMFWYRQDPGLGLRLIYFSYDVKMKEKGDIPEGYSVSREKKERFSLILESASTNQTSMYLCASSTGNELEAFFGQGTRLTVV.

This clone has more than one count but fewer than ten. This sequence joins TRBV5-4 and TRBJ2-4; the D gene is possibly TRBD2 (6 bases). The CDR3 covers 17 residues. V gave up 4 bases and J gave up 7 bases, with 24 bases separating them. CDR1 is SGHNT, CDR2 YYREEE, per germline (reference sequence). CDR3 nucleotides: TGTGCCAGCAGCCCTACCGGAAGAGGAGTAGCGGCGAACATTCAGTACTTC. It codes for CASSPTGRGVAANIQYF.

This chain joins TRBV19 and TRBJ2-3; TRBD2 matches 8 bases. This CDR3 is built from 13 residues. The germline V gene encodes CDR1 LNHDA and CDR2 SQIVND (reference sequence). With V trimmed by 7 bases and J by 3 bases, 3 bases remained unmatched. The CDR3 is CASNGLATDTQYF. CDR3 sequence (DNA): TGTGCCAGTAACGGACTAGCTACAGATACGCAGTATTTT. The full variable domain, rest sourced from reference TRBV19 and TRBJ2-3, is DGGITQSPKYLFRKEGQNVTLSCEQNLNHDAMYWYRQDPGQGLRLIYYSQIVNDFQKGDIAEGYSVSREKKESFPLTVTSAQKNPTAFYLCASNGLATDTQYFGPGTRLTVL.

The CDR3 DNA reads TGTGCCAGCAGCTTGCGGACAGTGCCTAACTATGGCTACACCTTC. It specifies CASSLRTVPNYGYTF. The J gene is TRBJ1-2, the V gene TRBV5-4; weak D call: TRBD1 (6 bases). CDR3 length: 15 amino acids. The germline V gene encodes CDR1 SGHNT and CDR2 YYREEE (reference sequence). V was clipped by 1 base and J by 0 bases, with 10 bases between them.

The V call is TRBV28, the J call TRBJ2-5; 11 positions agree with TRBD2. V shed 5 bases, J shed 5 bases, and the junction held 13 bases outside the gene matches. CDR1 and CDR2 (germline): MDHEN, SYDVKM. The CDR3 totals 17 residues. CDR3 amino acids: CASSARGLAGLGETQYF. The DNA for the CDR3 is TGTGCCAGCAGTGCCCGAGGACTAGCGGGCTTAGGGGAGACCCAGTACTTC.

V and J are TRBV28 and TRBJ1-5; D remains ambiguous. V shed 8 bases and J shed 3 bases, with 8 bases lying between them. Germline values: CDR1 MDHEN, CDR2 SYDVKM. This CDR3 contains 12 residues. Written as DNA, the CDR3 is TGTGCCAGCGGAGGCCACAATCAGCCCCAGCATTTT. Its protein is CASGGHNQPQHF.

This chain connects TRBV19 to TRBJ2-1; the D is unclear. V lost 9 bases to trimming and J lost 6 bases, with 12 bases between them. The germline V gene encodes CDR1 LNHDA and CDR2 SQIVND (reference sequence). CDR3 length: 12 residues. In nucleotides, the CDR3 is TGTGCCAGCCAAAGCAGGCTCAATGAGCAGTTCTTC. Its translation is CASQSRLNEQFF.

The V call is TRBV28, the J call TRBJ2-2; D is ambiguous. The CDR3 sequence is 12 residues long. V was shortened by 6 bases and J by 3 bases, with 5 bases between the two germline ends. The germline gives CDR1 MDHEN, CDR2 SYDVKM. This CDR3 reads CASSPDTGELFF. The DNA of the CDR3 is TGTGCCAGCAGCCCGGACACCGGGGAGCTGTTTTTT.

The V gene is TRBV9, the J gene TRBJ2-1; TRBD2 matches at 8 bases. There are 11 residues in the CDR3. Germline V gene data show CDR1 as SGDLS and CDR2 as YYNGEE. V gave up 4 bases and J gave up 9 bases; unmatched junction bases: 0. DNA for the CDR3: TGTGCCAGCAGCCGGGGGGGTGAGCAGTTCTTC. Its protein is CASSRGGEQFF.

The chain couples TRBV4-1 to TRBJ2-1, with no clear D. Germline CDR1 is MGHRA and CDR2 is YSYEKL. This CDR3 contains 16 residues. Trimming removed 0 bases at V and 6 bases at J, with 15 bases between. DNA of the CDR3: TGCGCCAGCAGCCAAGATCAGGCCCCTATGCCCAATGAGCAGTTCTTC. It codes for CASSQDQAPMPNEQFF.